A selection of T cell receptor beta chains follows, all from one sample in a study of blood T cell repertoires in COVID-19. Clones were sequenced by immunoSEQ multiplex PCR, and TCRdb holds only the in-frame ones, with some missing. The sample includes around 100,000 clones, roughly 85% seen only once; the top ten take about 1.8%. What was sequenced was peripheral blood. The receptors derive from a woman between 65 and 79 years old with active or convalescent COVID-19. CDR3s include the opening cysteine and the closing phenylalanine or tryptophan. Each record gives: CDR3 length, clone size, J gene, D gene, V gene, CDR3 DNA, CDR3 protein. A D gene is named only where the DNA matches it firmly. Where a row states a size, it is once, few, many or the class of an expanded clone; other rows omit it.

length: 14; size: once; J: TRBJ1-2; D: TRBD1; V: TRBV27; DNA: TGTGCCAGCAGTTCGCAACAGGGGGCCGGTGGCTACACCTTC; CDR3: CASSSQQGAGGYTF
length: 14; size: -; J: TRBJ2-1; D: TRBD2; V: TRBV6-5; DNA: TGTGCCAGCAAAGCGGGAGTTGCCTACAATGAGCAGTTCTTC; CDR3: CASKAGVAYNEQFF
length: 14; size: -; J: TRBJ1-5; D: -; V: TRBV7-9; DNA: TGTGCCAGTAGCGACAGGAGAAGCAATCAGCCCCAGCATTTT; CDR3: CASSDRRSNQPQHF
length: 11; size: few; J: TRBJ2-7; D: -; V: TRBV30; DNA: TGTGCCTGGAGCCAGGAGGACGAGCAGTACTTC; CDR3: CAWSQEDEQYF
length: 15; size: once; J: TRBJ2-1; D: TRBD1; V: TRBV6-5; DNA: TGTGCCAGCAGTCGGGAACAGGGGGCCTACAATGAGCAGTTCTTC; CDR3: CASSREQGAYNEQFF
length: 15; size: -; J: TRBJ2-7; D: TRBD2; V: TRBV3-1/TRBV3-2; DNA: TGTGCCAGCAGCCAACCGGGACTAACAACTACGTTGCAGTACTTC; CDR3: CASSQPGLTTTLQYF
length: 17; size: -; J: TRBJ1-6; D: -; V: TRBV6-4; DNA: TGTGCCAGCAGTGACTCGAGGCCCTCACCAGGGGTTTCACCCCTCCACTTT; CDR3: CASSDSRPSPGVSPLHF
length: 14; size: once; J: TRBJ1-6; D: TRBD1; V: TRBV7-3; DNA: TGTGCCAGCAGCTCACAGGGGGCCAATTCACCCCTCCACTTT; CDR3: CASSSQGANSPLHF
length: 14; size: -; J: TRBJ2-5; D: TRBD2; V: TRBV19; DNA: TGTGCCAGTAGTATAGGGGGGGGAGGAGAGACCCAGTACTTC; CDR3: CASSIGGGGETQYF
length: 17; size: few; J: TRBJ1-6; D: -; V: TRBV3-1/TRBV3-2; DNA: TGTGCCAGCAGCCAAGATTATAGGGGATCCTATAATTCACCCCTCCACTTT; CDR3: CASSQDYRGSYNSPLHF
length: 20; size: -; J: TRBJ1-4; D: TRBD1; V: TRBV15; DNA: TGTGCCACCAGCACCCTCCAGGGACAGGGGATCGACGCAACTAATGAAAAACTGTTTTTT; CDR3: CATSTLQGQGIDATNEKLFF
length: 15; size: -; J: TRBJ1-4; D: TRBD1; V: TRBV19; DNA: TGTGCCAGTAGTATCGGACAGGGGGCGTCGGAAAAACTGTTTTTT; CDR3: CASSIGQGASEKLFF
length: 18; size: -; J: TRBJ2-3; D: TRBD2; V: TRBV27; DNA: TGTGCCAGCAGTTTATCTGGAGTGGCGGGGGGGCCAGGGGATACGCAGTATTTT; CDR3: CASSLSGVAGGPGDTQYF
length: 14; size: few; J: TRBJ2-7; D: -; V: TRBV7-2; DNA: TGTGCCAGCAGCTTAGTACAGGGTGGCGTCGAGCAGTACTTC; CDR3: CASSLVQGGVEQYF
length: 14; size: -; J: TRBJ1-1; D: TRBD1; V: TRBV3-1/TRBV3-2; DNA: TGTGCCAGCAGCCTAGGACAGGCGAACACTGAAGCTTTCTTT; CDR3: CASSLGQANTEAFF
length: 14; size: -; J: TRBJ1-1; D: TRBD1; V: TRBV12-5; DNA: TGTGCTAGTGGCCTGGACAGGATGGGCACTGAAGCTTTCTTT; CDR3: CASGLDRMGTEAFF
length: 15; size: -; J: TRBJ2-4; D: TRBD2; V: TRBV2; DNA: TGTGCCAGCACCGGTAGCGGGTTTATCAAAAACATTCAGTACTTC; CDR3: CASTGSGFIKNIQYF
length: 18; size: few; J: TRBJ1-5; D: TRBD1; V: TRBV5-5; DNA: TGTGCCAGCAGCGCAGATTATCCGGGACAGGGGATTGATCAGCCCCAGCATTTT; CDR3: CASSADYPGQGIDQPQHF
length: 17; size: -; J: TRBJ2-3; D: -; V: TRBV7-9; DNA: TGTGCCAGCAGCTTAGCCGCGGGGGCGGGTGACACAGATACGCAGTATTTT; CDR3: CASSLAAGAGDTDTQYF
length: 16; size: -; J: TRBJ1-6; D: TRBD1; V: TRBV19; DNA: TGTGCCAGTAGTATATCACAGGGGGCTGGTATTTCACCCCTCCACTTT; CDR3: CASSISQGAGISPLHF
length: 17; size: once; J: TRBJ2-2; D: TRBD2; V: TRBV4-2; DNA: TGTGCCAGCAGCCAAGAGGGACTAGCAATACACACCGGGGAGCTGTTTTTT; CDR3: CASSQEGLAIHTGELFF
length: 14; size: -; J: TRBJ2-4; D: -; V: TRBV23-1; DNA: TGCGCCCGGAGAAACGCCGCCGGCTCAAACATTCAGTACTTC; CDR3: CARRNAAGSNIQYF
length: 15; size: -; J: TRBJ2-2; D: -; V: TRBV9; DNA: TGTGCCAGCAGCAAACTTCAGGGAATTGACGGGGAGCTGTTTTTT; CDR3: CASSKLQGIDGELFF
length: 15; size: -; J: TRBJ1-1; D: -; V: TRBV5-1; DNA: TGCGCCAGCAGCTTGGGACAGACCTTGAACACTGAAGCTTTCTTT; CDR3: CASSLGQTLNTEAFF
length: 13; size: -; J: TRBJ2-7; D: -; V: TRBV5-1; DNA: TGCGCCAGCAGCTTGCTCGGGATTTACGAGCAGTACTTC; CDR3: CASSLLGIYEQYF
length: 16; size: -; J: TRBJ1-6; D: TRBD1; V: TRBV7-9; DNA: TGTGCCAGCAGCCCTGGACAGGGAGCGGATAATTCACCCCTCCACTTT; CDR3: CASSPGQGADNSPLHF
length: 15; size: -; J: TRBJ2-1; D: TRBD2; V: TRBV7-2; DNA: TGTGCCAGCAGCGCACGACTAGCGGGGGTAAATGAGCAGTTCTTC; CDR3: CASSARLAGVNEQFF
length: 14; size: -; J: TRBJ1-5; D: TRBD1; V: TRBV19; DNA: TGTGCCAGTAGTACTCGACAGGGGGCCCAGCCCCAGCATTTT; CDR3: CASSTRQGAQPQHF
length: 15; size: once; J: TRBJ1-4; D: TRBD1; V: TRBV5-4; DNA: TGTGCCAGCAGCTTGACCGGGACAGCAAATGAAAAACTGTTTTTT; CDR3: CASSLTGTANEKLFF
length: 14; size: few; J: TRBJ2-7; D: TRBD1; V: TRBV24-1; DNA: TGTGCCACCAGCCCGGGACAGGGGGTCCACGAGCAGTACTTC; CDR3: CATSPGQGVHEQYF
length: 12; size: -; J: TRBJ2-7; D: -; V: TRBV28; DNA: TGTGCCACCCTGGGGGGGCCCTACGAGCAGTACTTC; CDR3: CATLGGPYEQYF
length: 16; size: -; J: TRBJ1-6; D: TRBD1; V: TRBV9; DNA: TGTGCCAGCAGCGTAGAAGGGACAGGGGGCAATTCACCCCTCCACTTT; CDR3: CASSVEGTGGNSPLHF
length: 15; size: -; J: TRBJ1-3; D: -; V: TRBV28; DNA: TGTGCCAGCAGTTCGCGGGCGAACGGTGGAAACACCATATATTTT; CDR3: CASSSRANGGNTIYF
length: 12; size: -; J: TRBJ1-2; D: -; V: TRBV6-6; DNA: TGTGCCAGCGTCCAACTCAGGGGAGGCTACACCTTC; CDR3: CASVQLRGGYTF
length: 13; size: -; J: TRBJ1-5; D: -; V: TRBV27; DNA: TGTGCCAGCAGTTACGCTCGGAATCAGCCCCAGCATTTT; CDR3: CASSYARNQPQHF
length: 17; size: -; J: TRBJ2-1; D: TRBD2; V: TRBV28; DNA: TGTGCCAGCAGTCCCCTGCGCGGGGGGATCACCTACAATGAGCAGTTCTTC; CDR3: CASSPLRGGITYNEQFF
length: 15; size: -; J: TRBJ2-3; D: TRBD2; V: TRBV9; DNA: TGTGCCAGCAGCGGGACTAGCGGGGGTGGGGATACGCAGTATTTT; CDR3: CASSGTSGGGDTQYF
length: 18; size: -; J: TRBJ2-1; D: TRBD2; V: TRBV3-1/TRBV3-2; DNA: TGTGCCAGCAGCCAAACGTGGACTAGCGGTAGCTCCTACAATGAGCAGTTCTTC; CDR3: CASSQTWTSGSSYNEQFF
length: 15; size: -; J: TRBJ1-5; D: -; V: TRBV7-2; DNA: TGTGCCAGCAGCTTAGCCGGGTTCGGCAATCAGCCCCAGCATTTT; CDR3: CASSLAGFGNQPQHF
length: 13; size: -; J: TRBJ2-1; D: -; V: TRBV29-1; DNA: TGCAGCGTTGAAGAGTACGCTAGCGATGAGCAGTTCTTC; CDR3: CSVEEYASDEQFF
length: 14; size: -; J: TRBJ1-2; D: -; V: TRBV7-9; DNA: TGTGCCAGCAGCCCGGACAGAATTTACTATGGCTACACCTTC; CDR3: CASSPDRIYYGYTF
length: 13; size: -; J: TRBJ1-1; D: -; V: TRBV6-4; DNA: TGTGCCAGCAGTGAGAGGCTCGGCACTGAAGCTTTCTTT; CDR3: CASSERLGTEAFF
length: 15; size: once; J: TRBJ2-2; D: -; V: TRBV5-1; DNA: TGCGCCAGCAGTACCGACAGGCCCAACACCGGGGAGCTGTTTTTT; CDR3: CASSTDRPNTGELFF
length: 19; size: -; J: TRBJ2-4; D: TRBD2; V: TRBV28; DNA: TGTGCCAGCAGGGCAGGGACTAGCGGGAGGGTGGGAGCCAAAAACATTCAGTACTTC; CDR3: CASRAGTSGRVGAKNIQYF
length: 11; size: -; J: TRBJ1-2; D: -; V: TRBV3-1/TRBV3-2; DNA: TGTGCCAGCAGCCAGGCTTATGGCTACACCTTC; CDR3: CASSQAYGYTF
length: 13; size: once; J: TRBJ1-2; D: TRBD1; V: TRBV29-1; DNA: TGCAGCGTGGGGACGGCAGGGGGGTATGGCTACACCTTC; CDR3: CSVGTAGGYGYTF
length: 16; size: -; J: TRBJ2-2; D: TRBD2; V: TRBV5-1; DNA: TGCGCCAGCAGCCAACGGACTAGCGGGAGCACCGGGGAGCTGTTTTTT; CDR3: CASSQRTSGSTGELFF
length: 12; size: few; J: TRBJ1-1; D: -; V: TRBV12-3/TRBV12-4; DNA: TGTGCCTCTAATCGGGGAAACACTGAAGCTTTCTTT; CDR3: CASNRGNTEAFF
length: 15; size: -; J: TRBJ2-7; D: TRBD1; V: TRBV3-1/TRBV3-2; DNA: TGTGCCAGCAGCCAAGGACAGGGGGAAACGTCCGAGCAGTACTTC; CDR3: CASSQGQGETSEQYF